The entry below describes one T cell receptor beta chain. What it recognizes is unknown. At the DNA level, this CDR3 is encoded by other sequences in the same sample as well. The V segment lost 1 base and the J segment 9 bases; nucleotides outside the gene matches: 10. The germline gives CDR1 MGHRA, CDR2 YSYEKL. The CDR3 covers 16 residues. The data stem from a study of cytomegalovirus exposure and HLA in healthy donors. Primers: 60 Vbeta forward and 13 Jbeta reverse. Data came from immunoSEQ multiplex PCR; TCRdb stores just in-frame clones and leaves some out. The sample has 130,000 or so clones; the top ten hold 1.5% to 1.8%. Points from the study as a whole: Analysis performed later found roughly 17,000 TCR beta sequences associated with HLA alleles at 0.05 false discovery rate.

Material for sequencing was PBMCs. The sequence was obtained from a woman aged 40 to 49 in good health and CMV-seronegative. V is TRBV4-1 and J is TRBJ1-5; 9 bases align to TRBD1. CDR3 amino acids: CASSQVSDRGNGPQHF. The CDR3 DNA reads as TGCGCCAGCAGCCAAGTATCGGACAGGGGCAATGGGCCCCAGCATTTT.